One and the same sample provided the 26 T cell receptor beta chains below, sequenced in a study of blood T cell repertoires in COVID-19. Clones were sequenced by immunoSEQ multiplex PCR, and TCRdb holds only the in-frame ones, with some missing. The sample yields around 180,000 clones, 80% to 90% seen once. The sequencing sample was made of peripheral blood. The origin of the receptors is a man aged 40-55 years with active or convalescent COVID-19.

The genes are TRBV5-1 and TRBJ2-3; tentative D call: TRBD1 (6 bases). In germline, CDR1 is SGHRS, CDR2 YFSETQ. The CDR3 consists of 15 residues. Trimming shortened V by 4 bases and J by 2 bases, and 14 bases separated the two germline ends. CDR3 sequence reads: CASSQDRNYTDTQYF. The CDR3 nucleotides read TGCGCCAGCAGCCAAGACAGGAACTACACAGATACGCAGTATTTT.

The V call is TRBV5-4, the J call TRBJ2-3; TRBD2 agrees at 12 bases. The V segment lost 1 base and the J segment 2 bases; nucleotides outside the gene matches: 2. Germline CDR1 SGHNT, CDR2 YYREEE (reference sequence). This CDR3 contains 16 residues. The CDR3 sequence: CASSLRLAGATDTQYF. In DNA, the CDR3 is TGTGCCAGCAGCTTGAGACTAGCGGGGGCCACAGATACGCAGTATTTT.

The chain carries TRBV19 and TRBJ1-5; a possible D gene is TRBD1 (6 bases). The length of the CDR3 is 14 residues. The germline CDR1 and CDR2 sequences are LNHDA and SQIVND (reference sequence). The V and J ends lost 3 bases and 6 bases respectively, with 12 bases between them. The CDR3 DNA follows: TGTGCCAGTAGTATCTGGGGGGGCAGTCAGCCCCAGCATTTT. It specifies CASSIWGGSQPQHF.

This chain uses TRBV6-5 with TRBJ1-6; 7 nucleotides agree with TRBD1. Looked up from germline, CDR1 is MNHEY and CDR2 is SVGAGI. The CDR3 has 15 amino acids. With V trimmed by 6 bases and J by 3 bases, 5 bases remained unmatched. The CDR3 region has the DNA TGTGCCAGCAGGGGGGGACAGAACTATAATTCACCCCTCCACTTT. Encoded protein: CASRGGQNYNSPLHF.

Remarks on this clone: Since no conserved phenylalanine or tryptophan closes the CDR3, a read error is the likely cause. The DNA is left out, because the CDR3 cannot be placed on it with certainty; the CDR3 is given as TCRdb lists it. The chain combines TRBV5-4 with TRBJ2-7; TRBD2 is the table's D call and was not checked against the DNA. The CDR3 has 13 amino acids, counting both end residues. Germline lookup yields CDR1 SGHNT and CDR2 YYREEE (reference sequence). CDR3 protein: CASSRPAGEGFFL.

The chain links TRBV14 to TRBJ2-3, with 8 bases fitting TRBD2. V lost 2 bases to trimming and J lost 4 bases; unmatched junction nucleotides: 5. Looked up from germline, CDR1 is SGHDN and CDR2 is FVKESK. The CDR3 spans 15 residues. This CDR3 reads CASSQLLAGADTQYF. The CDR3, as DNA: TGTGCCAGCAGCCAACTTCTAGCGGGCGCAGATACGCAGTATTTT.

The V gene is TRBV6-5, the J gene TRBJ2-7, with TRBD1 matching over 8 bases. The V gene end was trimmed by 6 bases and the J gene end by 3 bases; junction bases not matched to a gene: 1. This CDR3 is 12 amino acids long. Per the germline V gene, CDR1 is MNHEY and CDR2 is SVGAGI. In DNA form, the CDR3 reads TGTGCCAGCAGCGACAGGGGCTACGAGCAGTACTTC. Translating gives CASSDRGYEQYF.

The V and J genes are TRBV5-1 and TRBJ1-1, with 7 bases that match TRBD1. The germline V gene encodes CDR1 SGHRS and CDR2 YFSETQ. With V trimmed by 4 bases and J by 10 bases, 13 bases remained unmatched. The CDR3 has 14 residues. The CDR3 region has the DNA TGCGCCAGCAGCGGAGACAGGGTTCATTTAGGAGCTTTCTTT. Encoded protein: CASSGDRVHLGAFF.

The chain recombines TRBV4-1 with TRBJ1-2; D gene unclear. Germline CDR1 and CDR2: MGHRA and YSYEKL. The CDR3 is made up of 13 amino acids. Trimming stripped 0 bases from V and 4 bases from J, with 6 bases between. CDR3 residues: CASSQDQFYGYTF. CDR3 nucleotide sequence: TGCGCCAGCAGCCAAGACCAGTTCTATGGCTACACCTTC.

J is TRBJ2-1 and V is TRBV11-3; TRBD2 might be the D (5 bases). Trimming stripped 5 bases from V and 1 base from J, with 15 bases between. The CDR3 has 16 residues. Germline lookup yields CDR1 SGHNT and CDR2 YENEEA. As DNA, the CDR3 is TGTGCCAGCAGCCCCTTCTCCGGGGTATCCTACAATGAGCAGTTCTTC. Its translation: CASSPFSGVSYNEQFF.

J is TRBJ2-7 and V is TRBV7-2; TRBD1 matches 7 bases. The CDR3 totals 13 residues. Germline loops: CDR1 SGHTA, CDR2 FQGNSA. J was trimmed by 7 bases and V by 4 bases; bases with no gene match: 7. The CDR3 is CASSWGTALEQYF. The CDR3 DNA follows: TGTGCCAGCAGCTGGGGGACAGCTCTGGAGCAGTACTTC.

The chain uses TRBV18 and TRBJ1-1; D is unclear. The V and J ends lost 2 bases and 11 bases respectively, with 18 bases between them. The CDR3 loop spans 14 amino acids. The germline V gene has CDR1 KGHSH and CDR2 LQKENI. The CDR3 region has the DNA TGTGCCAGCTCACCAAGTTCTCCGCGGGAAATCGCTTTCTTT. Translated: CASSPSSPREIAFF.

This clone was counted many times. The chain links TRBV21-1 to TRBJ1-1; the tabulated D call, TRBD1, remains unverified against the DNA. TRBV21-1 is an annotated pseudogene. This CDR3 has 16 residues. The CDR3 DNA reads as TGTGCCAGCAGCCTTAGGACACCCGCAATGAACACTGAAGCTTTCTTT. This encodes CASSLRTPAMNTEAFF.

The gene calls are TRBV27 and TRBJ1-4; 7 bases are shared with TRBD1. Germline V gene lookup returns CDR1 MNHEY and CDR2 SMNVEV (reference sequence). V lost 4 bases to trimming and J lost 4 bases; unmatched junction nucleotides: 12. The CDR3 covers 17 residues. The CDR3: CASSSAPRQGGNEKLFF. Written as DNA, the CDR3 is TGTGCCAGCAGTTCCGCCCCTCGACAGGGAGGTAATGAAAAACTGTTTTTT.

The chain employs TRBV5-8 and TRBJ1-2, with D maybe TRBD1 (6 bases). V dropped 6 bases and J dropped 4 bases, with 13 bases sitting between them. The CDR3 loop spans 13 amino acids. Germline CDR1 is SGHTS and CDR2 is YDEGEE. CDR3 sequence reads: CASIQGQSYGYTF. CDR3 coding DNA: TGTGCCAGCATCCAAGGACAGAGCTATGGCTACACCTTC. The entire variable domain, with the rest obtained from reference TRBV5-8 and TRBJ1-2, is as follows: EAGVTQSPTHLIKTRGQQATLRCSPISGHTSVYWYQQALGLGLQFLLWYDEGEERNRGNFPPRFSGRQFPNYSSELNVNALELEDSALYLCASIQGQSYGYTFGSGTRLTVV.

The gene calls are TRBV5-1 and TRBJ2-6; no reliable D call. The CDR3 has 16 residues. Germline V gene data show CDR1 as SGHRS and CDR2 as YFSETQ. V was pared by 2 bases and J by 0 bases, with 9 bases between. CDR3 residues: CASSLRVNSGANVLTF. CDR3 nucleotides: TGCGCCAGCAGCTTAAGAGTAAACTCTGGGGCCAACGTCCTGACTTTC. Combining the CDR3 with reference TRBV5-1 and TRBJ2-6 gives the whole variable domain KAGVTQTPRYLIKTRGQQVTLSCSPISGHRSVSWYQQTPGQGLQFLFEYFSETQRNKGNFPGRFSGRQFSNSRSEMNVSTLELGDSALYLCASSLRVNSGANVLTFGAGSRLTVL.

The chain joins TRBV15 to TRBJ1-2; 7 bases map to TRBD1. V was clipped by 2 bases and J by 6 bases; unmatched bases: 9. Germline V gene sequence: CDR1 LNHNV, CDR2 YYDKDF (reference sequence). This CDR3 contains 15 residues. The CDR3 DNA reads TGTGCCACCAGCAGATACGACAGGGCAAACGATGGCTACACCTTC. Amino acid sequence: CATSRYDRANDGYTF.

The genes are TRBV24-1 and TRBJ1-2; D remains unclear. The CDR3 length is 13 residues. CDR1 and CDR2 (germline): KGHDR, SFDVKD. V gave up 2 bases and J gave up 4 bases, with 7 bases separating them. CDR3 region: CATSDSAGYGYTF. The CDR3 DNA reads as TGTGCCACCAGTGATTCCGCCGGCTATGGCTACACCTTC.

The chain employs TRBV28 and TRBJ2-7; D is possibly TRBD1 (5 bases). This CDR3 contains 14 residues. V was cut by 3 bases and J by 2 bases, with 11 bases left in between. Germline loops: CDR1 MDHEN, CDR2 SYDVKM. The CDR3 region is CASSLTDPPYEQYF. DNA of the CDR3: TGTGCCAGCAGTTTGACAGACCCACCCTACGAGCAGTACTTC.

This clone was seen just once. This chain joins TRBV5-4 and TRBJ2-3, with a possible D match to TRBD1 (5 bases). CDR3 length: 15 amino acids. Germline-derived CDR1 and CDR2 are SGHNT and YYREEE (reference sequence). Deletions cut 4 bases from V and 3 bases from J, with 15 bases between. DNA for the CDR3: TGTGCCAGCAGCGAAAGAGCAGGGTCTACAGATACGCAGTATTTT. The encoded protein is CASSERAGSTDTQYF.

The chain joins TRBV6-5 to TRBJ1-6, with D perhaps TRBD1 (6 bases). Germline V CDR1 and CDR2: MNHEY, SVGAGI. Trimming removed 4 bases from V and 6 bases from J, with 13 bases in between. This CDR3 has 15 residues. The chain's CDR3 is CASSSREQGNSPLHF. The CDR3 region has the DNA TGTGCCAGCAGTTCCCGAGAACAGGGTAATTCACCCCTCCACTTT.

The chain's CDR3 is CASSPRDTGDEQFF. CDR3 nucleotides: TGTGCCAGCAGTCCACGGGACACTGGGGATGAGCAGTTCTTC. The V and J genes are TRBV27 and TRBJ2-1, with D possibly TRBD1 on 6 matching bases. With 5 bases removed from V and 8 bases from J, the gap between germline ends came to 16 bases. Germline V gene lookup returns CDR1 MNHEY and CDR2 SMNVEV (reference sequence). This CDR3 comprises 14 residues.

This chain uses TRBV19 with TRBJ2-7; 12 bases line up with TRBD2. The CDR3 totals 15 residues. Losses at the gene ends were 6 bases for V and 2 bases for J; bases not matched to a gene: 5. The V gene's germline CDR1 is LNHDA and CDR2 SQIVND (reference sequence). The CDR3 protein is CASRPTSGGTYEQYF. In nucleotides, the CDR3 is TGTGCCAGTAGGCCTACTAGCGGGGGGACCTACGAGCAGTACTTC.

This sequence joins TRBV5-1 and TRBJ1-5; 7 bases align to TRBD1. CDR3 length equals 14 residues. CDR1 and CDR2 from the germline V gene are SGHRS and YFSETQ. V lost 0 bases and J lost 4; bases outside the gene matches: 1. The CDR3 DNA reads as TGCGCCAGCAGCTTGGGGGACAGAAATCAGCCCCAGCATTTT. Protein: CASSLGDRNQPQHF.

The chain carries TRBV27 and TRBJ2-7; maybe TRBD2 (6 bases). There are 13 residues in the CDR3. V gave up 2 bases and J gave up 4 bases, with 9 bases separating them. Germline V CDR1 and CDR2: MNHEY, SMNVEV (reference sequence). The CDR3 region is CASSLHGLYEQYF. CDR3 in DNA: TGTGCCAGCAGTTTACACGGACTATACGAGCAGTACTTC.

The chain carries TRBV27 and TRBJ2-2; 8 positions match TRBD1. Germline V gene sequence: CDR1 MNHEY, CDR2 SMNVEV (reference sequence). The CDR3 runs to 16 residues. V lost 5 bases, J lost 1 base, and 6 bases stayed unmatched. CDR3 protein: CASSLRTGRNTGELFF. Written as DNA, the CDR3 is TGTGCCAGCAGTCTCCGGACAGGGAGGAACACCGGGGAGCTGTTTTTT.